Included here is one T cell receptor beta chain sequence, with context. The sample belongs to a study of blood T cell repertoires in COVID-19. On the study more broadly: Whether acute or convalescent, the COVID-19 samples came from the United States, Italy and Spain.

Per the original methods: Reference gene primer amplification gave nucleated cell count estimates. Clones were sequenced by immunoSEQ multiplex PCR, and TCRdb holds only the in-frame ones, with some missing. V and J calls and clone size come straight from that table; D and trimming were deduced from the DNA. The data hold some 140,000 clones, with roughly four fifths observed a single time. The CDR3 totals 14 residues. Germline V CDR1 and CDR2: SGHRS, YFSETQ. The ends lost 3 bases at V and 3 bases at J; junction bases unmatched: 2. This chain uses TRBV5-1 with TRBJ2-5; TRBD1 aligns across 10 bases. The material sequenced was PBMCs or T cells enriched from blood (not recorded which). The receptor comes from a man between 25 and 39 years old who had recovered from COVID-19. In DNA form, the CDR3 reads TGCGCCAGCAGCTCCGGGACAGGGGAAGAGACCCAGTACTTC. Protein product: CASSSGTGEETQYF.